The T cell receptor beta chain described here comes from a study of blood T cell repertoires in COVID-19. About the research overall: Samples of COVID-19 (acute and convalescent) were obtained from the United States, Italy and Spain. The analysed material was cDNA or gDNA that came from T cells, B-cell-depleted T cells, or PBMCs.

The V gene end was trimmed by 7 bases and the J gene end by 1 base; junction bases not matched to a gene: 6. The CDR3 length is 15 residues. The germline CDR1 and CDR2 sequences are SNHLY and FYNNEI. As originally analysed: The assay estimated nucleated cells by amplifying reference gene primers. Here immunoSEQ multiplex PCR was the method, and the copy in TCRdb shows in-frame clones only, minus some. D and trimming were read from the DNA, whereas the V and J calls and clone size are those reported in that table. Of some 99,000 clones in the sample, less than 85% were seen once. V usage is TRBV2 and J usage is TRBJ1-2; 10 bases match TRBD1. The TCR sequence derives from a woman aged 55-69 years with acute or convalescent COVID-19. Sequenced sample: peripheral blood. CDR3 loop: CASIGDRGFNYGYTF. The CDR3 region has the DNA TGTGCCAGCATCGGGGACAGGGGCTTTAACTATGGCTACACCTTC.